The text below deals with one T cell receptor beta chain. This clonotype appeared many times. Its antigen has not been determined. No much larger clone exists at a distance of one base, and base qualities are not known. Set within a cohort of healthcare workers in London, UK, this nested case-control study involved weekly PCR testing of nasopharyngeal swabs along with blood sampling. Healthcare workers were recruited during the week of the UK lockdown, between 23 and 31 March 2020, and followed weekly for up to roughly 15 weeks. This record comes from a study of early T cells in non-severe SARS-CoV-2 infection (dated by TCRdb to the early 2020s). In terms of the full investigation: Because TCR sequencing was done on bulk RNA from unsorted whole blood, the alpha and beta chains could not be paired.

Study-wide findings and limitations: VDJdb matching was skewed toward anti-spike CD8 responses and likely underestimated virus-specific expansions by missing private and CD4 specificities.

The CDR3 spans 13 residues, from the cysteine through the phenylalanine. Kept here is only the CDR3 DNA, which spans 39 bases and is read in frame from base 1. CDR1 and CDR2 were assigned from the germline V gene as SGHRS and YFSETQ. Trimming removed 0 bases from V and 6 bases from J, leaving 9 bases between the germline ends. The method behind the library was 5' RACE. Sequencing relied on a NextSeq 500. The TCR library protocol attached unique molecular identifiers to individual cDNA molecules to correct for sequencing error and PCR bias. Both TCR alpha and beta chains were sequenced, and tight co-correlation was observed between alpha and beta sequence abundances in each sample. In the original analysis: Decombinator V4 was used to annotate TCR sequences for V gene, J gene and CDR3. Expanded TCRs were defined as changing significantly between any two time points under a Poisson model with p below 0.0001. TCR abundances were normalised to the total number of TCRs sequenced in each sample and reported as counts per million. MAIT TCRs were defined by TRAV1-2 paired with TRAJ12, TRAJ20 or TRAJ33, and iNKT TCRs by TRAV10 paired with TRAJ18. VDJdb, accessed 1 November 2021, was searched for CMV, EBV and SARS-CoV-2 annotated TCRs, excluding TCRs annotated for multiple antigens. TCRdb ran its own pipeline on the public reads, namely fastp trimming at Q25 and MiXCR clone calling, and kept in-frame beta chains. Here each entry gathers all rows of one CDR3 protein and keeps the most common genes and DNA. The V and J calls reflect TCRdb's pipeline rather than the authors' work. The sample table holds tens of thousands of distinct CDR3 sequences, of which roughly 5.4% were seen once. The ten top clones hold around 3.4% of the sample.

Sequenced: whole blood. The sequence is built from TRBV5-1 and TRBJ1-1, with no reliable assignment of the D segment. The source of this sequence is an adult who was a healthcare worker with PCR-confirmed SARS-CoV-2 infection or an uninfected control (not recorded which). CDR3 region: CASSLDQSAEAFF. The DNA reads TGCGCCAGCAGCTTGGATCAGAGCGCTGAAGCTTTCTTT.